The next 19 T cell receptor beta chains were all read from a single sample in a study of T cells in localized non-small cell lung cancer. Using immunoSEQ multiplex PCR, the repertoire was profiled, and TCRdb retains in-frame clones only, with some absent. The table records 35,000 to 40,000 clones, around nine tenths of them present only once. Here the sequenced sample was peripheral blood, taken before any cancer treatment. The receptor source for this set is a woman aged 35-75 years with stage I lung adenocarcinoma.

The V call is TRBV13, the J call TRBJ2-7; unclear D gene. Trimming removed 7 bases at V and 6 bases at J, with 4 bases between. Per germline, CDR1 PRHDT and CDR2 FYEKMQ (reference sequence). The CDR3 loop spans 9 amino acids. The CDR3 is CASKSEQYF. The CDR3, as DNA: TGTGCCAGCAAGAGCGAGCAGTACTTC.

The gene calls are TRBV4-2 and TRBJ2-7; 7 nucleotides align to TRBD2. Germline CDR1 is LGHNA and CDR2 is YNFKEQ. CDR3 size: 18 residues. J lost 7 bases, V lost 2 bases, and 20 bases had no gene match. The CDR3 DNA follows: TGTGCCAGCAGCCAATTGCCCACCGGCGGGAGTGCCGCGGGGGAGCAGTACTTC. It yields the protein CASSQLPTGGSAAGEQYF.

The chain links TRBV5-4 to TRBJ2-7, with D perhaps being TRBD1 or TRBD2 (5 bases each). The CDR3 is 14 amino acids. Germline V gene lookup returns CDR1 SGHNT and CDR2 YYREEE (reference sequence). V was clipped by 4 bases and J by 3 bases, with 14 bases between them. Here the CDR3 DNA reads TGTGCCAGCAGCCTGAGGGCAGGGAACTACGAGCAGTACTTC. Amino acids: CASSLRAGNYEQYF.

The chain joins TRBV7-9 to TRBJ1-1; D is unclear. This CDR3 comprises 11 residues. The germline CDR1 and CDR2 sequences are SEHNR and FQNEAQ (reference sequence). The ends were cut back, 5 bases at V and 4 bases at J, with 5 bases in the middle. The CDR3 nucleotides are TGTGCCAGCAGCCGCGTCACTGAAGCTTTCTTT. Residues: CASSRVTEAFF.

The chain is built from TRBV10-3 and TRBJ1-2; 9 bases agree with TRBD1. Germline V gene lookup returns CDR1 ENHRY and CDR2 SYGVKD. After removal of 10 bases from V and 6 bases from J, the junction contained 12 bases not matched to a gene. The CDR3 consists of 14 residues. The DNA of the CDR3 is TGTGCCACCGCTTTTCTGGGACAGGGCGATGGCTACACCTTC. This encodes CATAFLGQGDGYTF.

This chain connects TRBV9 to TRBJ2-1; D may match TRBD1 or TRBD2 (5 bases each). V gave up 0 bases and J gave up 6 bases, with 16 bases separating them. In germline, CDR1 is SGDLS, CDR2 YYNGEE. This CDR3 has 16 residues. CDR3 residues: CASSVVGNRDPNEQFF. CDR3 in DNA: TGTGCCAGCAGCGTAGTGGGGAACCGGGACCCCAATGAGCAGTTCTTC.

Comment on this clone: Its ends do not fully match the called genes, so a read error is possible. The J gene is TRBJ2-2, the V gene TRBV28; weak D call: TRBD1 (6 bases). The CDR3 loop spans 14 amino acids. Germline V gives CDR1 MDHEN, CDR2 SYDVKM. CDR3 coding DNA: TGTGCCAGCAGTTTGGGGACAACCACCGGGAAGCTGTTTTTT. Protein sequence: CASSLGTTTGKLFF.

The chain is built from TRBV6-1 and TRBJ2-1, with D perhaps TRBD2 (5 bases). This CDR3 is 15 amino acids long. Trimming left V 2 bases short and J 4 bases short, with 12 bases between. CDR1 and CDR2 (germline): MNHNS, SASEGT. The CDR3, as DNA: TGTGCCAGCAGTGAACAGGAGGACGGTTACAATGAGCAGTTCTTC. Translated, it gives CASSEQEDGYNEQFF.

The CDR3 DNA is TGTGCCAGCTCACCAGGGACAGAAACGTACGAGCAGTACTTC. It codes for CASSPGTETYEQYF. The rearrangement joins TRBV18 to TRBJ2-7, with 7 bases identical to TRBD1. The CDR3 has 14 amino acids. Losses at the gene ends were 2 bases for V and 4 bases for J; bases not matched to a gene: 5. Germline V lookup: CDR1 KGHSH, CDR2 LQKENI.

The chain combines TRBV25-1 with TRBJ2-3, with D unresolved. CDR3 length: 12 amino acids. The V gene lost 1 base and the J gene lost 4 bases, with 3 bases spanning the gap. The germline V gene has CDR1 MGHDK and CDR2 SYGVNS. CDR3 sequence reads: CASSELADTQYF. The DNA for the CDR3 is TGTGCCAGCAGTGAATTGGCAGATACGCAGTATTTT. The full variable domain, rest sourced from reference TRBV25-1 and TRBJ2-3, is EADIYQTPRYLVIGTGKKITLECSQTMGHDKMYWYQQDPGMELHLIHYSYGVNSTEKGDLSSESTVSRIRTEHFPLTLESARPSHTSQYLCASSELADTQYFGPGTRLTVL.

This chain connects TRBV11-3 to TRBJ2-7, with 13 bases fitting TRBD2. Looked up from germline, CDR1 is SGHNT and CDR2 is YENEEA. The junction had 8 bases not matched to a gene; V was cut back by 4 bases and J by 2 bases. The CDR3 loop spans 17 amino acids. The CDR3 region has the DNA TGTGCCAGCAGCTACACACTCGGGACTAGCGGGACCTACGAGCAGTACTTC. As protein: CASSYTLGTSGTYEQYF.

The chain couples TRBV7-2 to TRBJ1-6; D gene uncertain. Between the trimmed V and J ends, which lost 3 bases and 4 bases, there was a span of 7 bases. This CDR3 is built from 14 residues. Germline V gives CDR1 SGHTA, CDR2 FQGNSA. The DNA of the CDR3 is TGTGCCAGCAGCTTCAGAGGGTATAATTCACCCCTCCACTTT. It codes for CASSFRGYNSPLHF.

The chain recombines TRBV5-3 with TRBJ2-7; 9 nucleotides align to TRBD1. TRBV5-3 is an open reading frame whose function is uncertain. Trimming took 0 bases from V and 1 from J; bases not matched to a gene: 8. The CDR3 sequence is 17 residues long. For the CDR3, the DNA is TGTGCCAGAAGCTTGGGAGGGACAGGGCCCATATCCTACGAGCAGTACTTC. This gives the protein CARSLGGTGPISYEQYF.

This clone has just a few counts. The V call is TRBV6-5, the J call TRBJ2-3, with unresolved D. The CDR3 is 12 amino acids. CDR1 is MNHEY, CDR2 SVGAGI, per germline. Trimming removed 7 bases from V and 7 bases from J, with 12 bases in between. CDR3 sequence: CASKIGENTQYF. CDR3 nucleotide sequence: TGTGCCAGCAAGATAGGAGAAAATACGCAGTATTTT.

This clone has only a few counts. This chain uses TRBV5-1 with TRBJ1-4; the D gene is possibly TRBD1 (5 bases). Germline CDR1 SGHRS, CDR2 YFSETQ. The CDR3 totals 14 residues. The ends were cut back, 2 bases at V and 4 bases at J, with 9 bases in the middle. DNA of the CDR3: TGCGCCAGCAGCTTTGGGACGGTTAATGAAAAACTGTTTTTT. Amino acid sequence: CASSFGTVNEKLFF.

This clone was seen once. J is TRBJ2-1 and V is TRBV6-5; possible D gene TRBD2, 5 bases. CDR1 and CDR2 from the germline V gene are MNHEY and SVGAGI. The V end lost 8 bases, the J end lost 0 bases, and 14 bases lay between the germline ends. CDR3 size: 15 residues. The CDR3 nucleotides read TGTGCCAGCTTACGGACTCCGAGCTCCTACAATGAGCAGTTCTTC. Protein product: CASLRTPSSYNEQFF.

The chain employs TRBV2 and TRBJ2-5; possible D gene TRBD2, 6 bases. The CDR3 runs to 16 residues. CDR1 is SNHLY and CDR2 is FYNNEI in the germline V gene. V was clipped by 0 bases and J by 5 bases, with 16 bases between them. This CDR3 is CASSEARGGVGETQYF. The CDR3 coding sequence is TGTGCCAGCAGTGAAGCCCGAGGAGGGGTTGGTGAGACCCAGTACTTC.

Concerning this clone itself: At the DNA level, this CDR3 is encoded by other sequences in the same sample as well. The CDR3 is CASSIRGRPNTEAFF. The CDR3, as DNA: TGTGCCAGTAGTATCAGGGGGCGACCGAACACTGAAGCTTTCTTT. This sequence joins TRBV19 and TRBJ1-1, with 8 bases that match TRBD1. The CDR3 contains 15 residues. Per the germline V gene, CDR1 is LNHDA and CDR2 is SQIVND (reference sequence). V shed 3 bases and J 1 base; nucleotides not matched to a gene: 4.

V and J are TRBV28 and TRBJ1-1; 9 bases line up with TRBD1. The ends lost 6 bases at V and 4 bases at J; junction bases unmatched: 6. The CDR3 spans 14 residues. Germline lookup yields CDR1 MDHEN and CDR2 SYDVKM. The CDR3 DNA reads as TGTGCCAGCAGCTTACAGGGGGCGCCCACTGAAGCTTTCTTT. This sequence encodes CASSLQGAPTEAFF.